This T cell receptor (beta chain) was profiled in a study of T cells in Graves' hyperthyroidism and ophthalmopathy. Study-level results: Onset of ophthalmopathy came a median about 6.5 months after the model predicted it.

Amplification of TCR beta CDR3 regions was performed using RNA transcripts as template. A first-round RT-PCR of the TCR CDR3 used the HTBI primer set. TCRdb called the multiplex PCR reads again in MiXCR, with one record for every CDR3 protein. The table includes hundreds of thousands of distinct CDR3 sequences, 40% to 55% detected once. The CDR3 is 14 residues long. Trimming pared 5 bases from V and 1 base from J, leaving 11 bases between. Of note for this clonotype: The antigen remains unidentified.

Stability of Graves' hyperthyroidism was defined as absent ophthalmopathy progression within 18 months. V usage is TRBV12-3 or TRBV12-4 and J usage is TRBJ2-5, with a tentative D call TRBD2 (5 bases). The sample comprised peripheral blood or thyroid tissue (not recorded which). The sequence was obtained from a woman between 18 and 29 years old with Graves' hyperthyroidism. The CDR3 DNA sequence: TGTGCCAGCAGTACCCGGGGTCCCCAAGAGACCCAGTACTTC. Amino acids: CASSTRGPQETQYF.